These 30 T cell receptor beta chains came from one sample sequenced in a study of T cells expressing NK-cell markers. TCRdb re-called the 5' RACE reads and gives one entry per CDR3 protein, without DNA. The sample has some 460,000 distinct CDR3 sequences; the top ten hold 1.4% to 1.5%. Sample: blood T cells: a sorted CD56 or NKG2C T cell subset, CD4+ or CD8+ T cells, or bulk PBMC T cells (not recorded which). The origin of the receptors is a woman aged 45-60 years in good health.

CDR3 protein: CSASVRAQEQFF. The chain couples TRBV20-1 to TRBJ2-1; TCRdb names TRBD1, which stays unverified in the absence of DNA. The CDR3 is 12 amino acids. Germline CDR1 DFQATT, CDR2 SNEGSKA (reference sequence).

The V call is TRBV27, the J call TRBJ2-1; TCRdb selects TRBD1, and the lack of DNA leaves this call unchecked. Germline CDR1 MNHEY, CDR2 SMNVEV (reference sequence). The length of the CDR3 is 12 residues. CDR3: CASSITDGGQFF.

This chain uses TRBV5-1 with TRBJ2-4; TCRdb designates TRBD1, a call that cannot be tested without DNA. The CDR3 extends over 14 amino acids. Germline assignment: CDR1 SGHRS and CDR2 YFSETQ. The CDR3 protein is CASRDTLAKNIQYF.

The V and J genes are TRBV5-1 and TRBJ1-2; TCRdb names TRBD1, which stays unverified in the absence of DNA. The length of the CDR3 is 16 residues. Germline CDR1 SGHRS, CDR2 YFSETQ. The CDR3 loop reads CASSLTVGGRVTGYTF.

The V call is TRBV12-3 or TRBV12-4, the J call TRBJ2-4; with no DNA, the TCRdb D assignment of TRBD2 cannot be verified. This CDR3 comprises 15 residues. The CDR3 sequence is CASSLTSGGKNIQYF.

The chain has TRBV4-1 and TRBJ2-1; no DNA is available, so the TRBD2 call from TCRdb remains unchecked. Germline V gene lookup returns CDR1 MGHRA and CDR2 YSYEKL. The CDR3 sequence is 16 residues long. CDR3 sequence: CASRTTSGRNYNEQFF.

The chain recombines TRBV19 with TRBJ2-2; TCRdb proposes TRBD2, but this gene call is untestable without DNA. CDR1 LNHDA and CDR2 SQIVND come from the germline V gene (reference sequence). There are 15 residues in the CDR3. The chain's CDR3 is CASSTHSLATGELFF.

The chain has TRBV7-6 and TRBJ2-2; TCRdb returns TRBD2, unconfirmable since there is no DNA. The CDR3 sequence is 13 residues long. Germline V lookup: CDR1 SGHVS, CDR2 FNYEAQ. The CDR3 loop is CATIERDTGELFF.

The chain is built from TRBV30 and TRBJ2-1; TCRdb gives TRBD2 as the D gene, but with no DNA this cannot be confirmed. The CDR3 totals 15 residues. The germline V gene has CDR1 GTSNPN and CDR2 SVGIG (reference sequence). The CDR3 is CAWSLKGGSGNEQFF.

The gene calls are TRBV5-1 and TRBJ2-2; TCRdb lists TRBD2, though no DNA is available to test this call. The germline V gene encodes CDR1 SGHRS and CDR2 YFSETQ. This CDR3 is 19 amino acids long. The CDR3 sequence is CASSLDRLRALTNTGELFF.

CDR3 amino acids: CAIAGDRGGQQYF. The V gene is TRBV10-3, the J gene TRBJ2-7; checking the TCRdb D call of TRBD1 is not possible without DNA. From germline, CDR1 is ENHRY and CDR2 SYGVKD. The CDR3 runs 13 residues.

The CDR3 region is CASSPQGYTGELFF. The chain joins TRBV5-5 to TRBJ2-2; TCRdb reports TRBD1, a call that lacks DNA to check it against. Germline V CDR1 and CDR2: SGHKS, YYEKEE (reference sequence). The CDR3 spans 14 residues.

The V call is TRBV6-1, the J call TRBJ2-3. Germline V CDR1 and CDR2: MNHNS, SASEGT. The CDR3 has 14 residues. The CDR3 region is CASSSILSQDTQYF.

This sequence joins TRBV29-1 and TRBJ2-1; as DNA is missing, the TRBD2 call by TCRdb cannot be tested. The CDR3 length is 15 residues. The germline CDR1 and CDR2 sequences are SQVTM and ANQGSEA. The CDR3: CSVAPLAGVYNEQFF.

The CDR3 spells CASGLGEPGLAGETQYF. The J gene is TRBJ2-5, the V gene TRBV12-5; TCRdb proposes TRBD2, but this gene call is untestable without DNA. Germline CDR1 reads LGHNT; CDR2 reads FRNRAP. The CDR3 is 17 amino acids. The whole variable domain, remainder taken from reference TRBV12-5 and TRBJ2-5, is DARVTQTPRHKVTEMGQEVTMRCQPILGHNTVFWYRQTMMQGLELLAYFRNRAPLDDSGMPKDRFSAEMPDATLATLKIQPSEPRDSAVYFCASGLGEPGLAGETQYFGPGTRLLVL.

The V call is TRBV5-1, the J call TRBJ2-1; TCRdb picks TRBD1, but there is no DNA to check that call. This CDR3 comprises 19 residues. CDR1 and CDR2 (germline): SGHRS, YFSETQ. The chain's CDR3 is CASSLSDRGLGQSYNEQFF.

The V and J genes are TRBV28 and TRBJ1-2. CDR3 length: 15 amino acids. Germline V gene lookup returns CDR1 MDHEN and CDR2 SYDVKM. The CDR3 loop reads CASSARTETSYGYTF.

V is TRBV7-3 and J is TRBJ2-1; lacking DNA, the TRBD1 call made by TCRdb goes unchecked. Germline values: CDR1 SGHTA, CDR2 FQGTGA. The CDR3 runs to 16 residues. The CDR3 region is CASSFSFGASYNEQFF.

J is TRBJ1-1 and V is TRBV2. Per germline, CDR1 SNHLY and CDR2 FYNNEI. The CDR3 has 17 residues. CDR3 loop: CASSELGIRAPNTEAFF. Full variable domain (remainder filled in from reference TRBV2 and TRBJ1-1): EPEVTQTPSHQVTQMGQEVILRCVPISNHLYFYWYRQILGQKVEFLVSFYNNEISEKSEIFDDQFSVERPDGSNFTLKIRSTKLEDSAMYFCASSELGIRAPNTEAFFGQGTRLTVV.

The V gene is TRBV29-1, the J gene TRBJ2-5; as DNA is missing, the TRBD1 call by TCRdb cannot be tested. Germline V gene data show CDR1 as SQVTM and CDR2 as ANQGSEA. CDR3 length: 12 residues. CDR3 loop: CSGGQGRETQYF.

The V call is TRBV7-6, the J call TRBJ2-7; TCRdb returns TRBD1, unconfirmable since there is no DNA. CDR1 SGHVS and CDR2 FNYEAQ come from the germline V gene. The CDR3 has 14 amino acids. CDR3 amino acids: CASSFPGQVHEQYF.

This sequence joins TRBV6-2 or TRBV6-3 and TRBJ2-1. Germline-derived CDR1 and CDR2 are MNHEY and SVGEGT. The CDR3 runs 13 residues. The CDR3 loop reads CASSSTKLNEQFF.

The rearrangement links TRBV4-1 to TRBJ2-3; TCRdb's D call, TRBD1, is unchecked because there is no DNA. The CDR3 contains 15 residues. CDR1 MGHRA and CDR2 YSYEKL come from the germline V gene. CDR3: CASSQAGLVADTQYF.

This chain connects TRBV4-1 to TRBJ2-7; TCRdb returns TRBD1, unconfirmable since there is no DNA. The CDR3 is made up of 14 amino acids. Germline V gene sequence: CDR1 MGHRA, CDR2 YSYEKL. This chain's CDR3 is CASSGRVLTYEQYF.

This chain connects TRBV5-1 to TRBJ1-2. Germline V gene lookup returns CDR1 SGHRS and CDR2 YFSETQ. This CDR3 region has 14 residues. This chain's CDR3 is CASRLETVSYGYTF.

The chain recombines TRBV29-1 with TRBJ1-1. This CDR3 comprises 12 residues. Germline V lookup: CDR1 SQVTM, CDR2 ANQGSEA. This CDR3 is CSVDSETLGAFF.

The chain uses TRBV24-1 and TRBJ2-1; the D call of TRBD2 rests on TCRdb alone, since no DNA is present to check it. This CDR3 comprises 13 residues. Per the germline V gene, CDR1 is KGHDR and CDR2 is SFDVKD. CDR3 sequence: CATSDWGLADKFF.

The genes are TRBV27 and TRBJ2-3; the D call of TRBD1 rests on TCRdb alone, since no DNA is present to check it. This CDR3 comprises 16 residues. CDR1 and CDR2 (germline): MNHEY, SMNVEV (reference sequence). The CDR3 protein is CASSPRPRTSTDTQYF.

The chain combines TRBV12-3 or TRBV12-4 with TRBJ1-6. The CDR3 is 14 amino acids. This CDR3 reads CASSQGSDNSPLHF.

The chain is built from TRBV28 and TRBJ1-4; the TRBD1 assignment by TCRdb is unverifiable without DNA. The CDR3 is 14 amino acids. Per germline, CDR1 MDHEN and CDR2 SYDVKM. This CDR3 reads CASRRQGMDEKLFF.